This record looks at one T cell receptor (beta chain) sequence and its context. This clonotype was counted a single time. No cognate antigen has been identified for it. No per-base quality is available; no much larger clone lies one base away. A lone read gives weak evidence. The convalescent patients' positive SARS-CoV-2 PCR tests fell between March and December 2020, which was before the Alpha, Beta and Delta variants emerged in the United States. PBMCs were separated from whole blood using Ficoll-Paque Plus gradient centrifugation and then either used fresh or cryopreserved at -140C. V is cut by 4 bases and J by 5 bases, and the space between the germline ends is 15 bases. CDR1 and CDR2, per the germline V gene (reference sequence), are GTSNPN and SVGIG. The CDR3 covers 13 residues, taking in both the cysteine and the phenylalanine. Left in the record is the CDR3 DNA by itself, 39 bases read in frame from the first base.

The sample originates from a study of vaccination and CD4 T cells after COVID-19 (dated 2022 in TCRdb). About the study as a whole: Convalescent patients had a positive SARS-CoV-2 result on nasal swab PCR, and of these patients, some 10 had mild disease and one had severe disease. In the convalescent cohort there were six males and four females, among whom were two Hispanic individuals, seven Caucasians, two Asians and one multiracial person. Each participant got two doses of either the Pfizer-BioNTech BNT162b2 vaccine (n=8) or the Moderna mRNA-1273 vaccine (n=2). Post-COVID blood samples were collected from convalescent patients a median of around 96 days after diagnosis, with a range of roughly 35 to 180 days. Post-vaccine blood samples were obtained a median of approximately 70 days after the second vaccine dose, with a range of 14 to 241 days. In 10 COVID-19 convalescent patients and a few infection-naive healthy vaccine recipients, researchers compared the spike-specific CD4+ TCR repertoire from before mRNA vaccination with the repertoire from after.

The library was prepared using PCR. The sample was run on an Illumina iSeq 100. From the authors' description of their analysis: Non-productive sequences were removed, and CDR3s not starting with C, not ending with F or W, or shorter than 7 amino acids were discarded. Similarity between CDR3 sequences was evaluated in R version 3.6.1 using Levenshtein distances (stringdist) and unrooted phylogenetic trees (ape). The public sequencing data were trimmed at Q25 with fastp and processed into clonotypes with MiXCR by TCRdb, which kept only in-frame beta chains. Under each unique CDR3 protein, matching rows form one entry showing the most common genes and DNA. For this entry, the V and J calls and clone size follow TCRdb and not the study's own pipeline. The table for this sample lists around 20,000 distinct CDR3 sequences; less than 75% of them were counted only once. Over 0.9% of the sample belongs to the ten largest clones.

Study-level results and caveats: Nearly all vaccine-specific clones in convalescent patients (304 of 307) were mono-reactive for SARS-CoV-2 spike rather than cross-reactive with common cold coronaviruses. Among the post-vaccine SARS-CoV-2-reactive clones in convalescent patients, a median about 89% showed up only after vaccination, which suggests vaccine-specific priming. The median number of SARS-CoV-2-reactive clonotypes rose from 21 after infection to 35 to 45 after vaccination, but the change was not significant. Relatively few convalescent patients were included in the study, and early timepoints after natural infection were not analyzed.

The receptor was derived from a human donor who had recovered from COVID-19. This specimen consisted of CD4+ T cells from blood, obtained before SARS-CoV-2 vaccination. The receptor chain draws on TRBV30 and TRBJ2-7; no confident D gene assignment can be made. The CDR3 reads CAWNRLNFNEQYF. The DNA sequence is given as TGTGCCTGGAACCGATTGAATTTCAACGAGCAGTACTTC. The full variable domain, with segments outside the CDR3 supplied by the reference TRBV30 and TRBJ2-7 proteins, appears as SQTIHQWPATLVQPVGSPLSLECTVEGTSNPNLYWYRQAAGRGLQLLFYSVGIGQISSEVPQNLSASRPQDRQFILSSKKLLLSDSGFYLCAWNRLNFNEQYFGPGTRLTVT.